This TCR beta chain originates from a study of spatial heterogeneity in lung cancer. The time point here: sample taken at primary tumor resection. Whole RNA came from tumor, nontumor lung or frozen PBMC and was sequenced without being sorted. MiXCR was run by TCRdb on the 5' RACE reads, yielding one entry per CDR3 protein. Of tens of thousands of distinct CDR3 sequences listed, about 9.4% were seen once; the top ten hold 6.9%. V trimming: 4 bases; J trimming: 2 bases; junction bases outside the gene matches: 3. The CDR3 sequence is 14 residues long. The germline gives CDR1 SGHRS, CDR2 YFSETQ. Sequenced material: PBMCs, taken at surgery. This receptor was identified in a male donor with early-stage non-small cell lung cancer. The V and J genes are TRBV5-1 and TRBJ2-1, with 7 bases identical to TRBD2. The DNA for the CDR3 is TGCGCCAGCAGCGGACGGGGGGCCTACAATGAGCAGTTCTTC. Its translation is CASSGRGAYNEQFF.